This T cell receptor beta chain emerged from a study of T cell responses to AZD1222 COVID-19 vaccine. Regarding the study as a whole: Females outnumbered males among donors, who were mostly white British; clonal diversity was possibly underestimated. Reportedly, nearly half the spike-specific TCRs target unmutated variant regions. Spike as a whole was targeted by vaccine-associated CD4 TCRs, dominant at 160-218 and 743-854.

Measured with immunoSEQ multiplex PCR; TCRdb has only the in-frame clones, and not every one. The data show about 110,000 clones, more than 90% seen once. Second doses that came at about 4 or about 12 weeks were put together. To note about this clone: Its specificity is not known.

V was pared by 3 bases and J by 4 bases, with 15 bases between. Germline loops: CDR1 MNHEY, CDR2 SMNVEV (reference sequence). The CDR3 consists of 15 residues. The genes are TRBV27 and TRBJ1-1; a possible D gene is TRBD1 (6 bases). This receptor was obtained from an adult who received the AZD1222 COVID-19 vaccine. Specimen: peripheral blood, collected 28 days after the second AZD1222 dose. CDR3 nucleotide sequence: TGTGCCAGCAGTTTCAACAGGGCGACCGCCACTGAAGCTTTCTTT. Translation gives CASSFNRATATEAFF.